The entry below describes one T cell receptor (beta chain). Its target is not known. These data belong to a study of identical twins. Study-wide findings and caveats: A lower insertion count was a feature of abundant cord blood beta clonotypes, with no such feature in memory repertoires.

MiXCR was run by TCRdb on the 5' RACE reads, yielding one entry per CDR3 protein. The table has hundreds of thousands of distinct CDR3 sequences, roughly 8% seen once; the top ten hold approximately 0.89%. The CDR3 contains 15 residues. Germline lookup yields CDR1 DFQATT and CDR2 SNEGSKA (reference sequence). V was clipped by 0 bases and J by 6 bases, with 17 bases between them. This same sample was also taken into another study, of yellow fever vaccine responses in identical twins.

The clonotype was recovered from a woman aged 18-29 years in good health. Specimen: PBMCs. The J gene is TRBJ1-1, the V gene TRBV20-1; D gene unclear. Here the CDR3 reads CSARDIMGSWSEAFF. The CDR3 DNA sequence: TGCAGTGCTAGAGATATAATGGGGAGTTGGTCTGAAGCTTTCTTT.